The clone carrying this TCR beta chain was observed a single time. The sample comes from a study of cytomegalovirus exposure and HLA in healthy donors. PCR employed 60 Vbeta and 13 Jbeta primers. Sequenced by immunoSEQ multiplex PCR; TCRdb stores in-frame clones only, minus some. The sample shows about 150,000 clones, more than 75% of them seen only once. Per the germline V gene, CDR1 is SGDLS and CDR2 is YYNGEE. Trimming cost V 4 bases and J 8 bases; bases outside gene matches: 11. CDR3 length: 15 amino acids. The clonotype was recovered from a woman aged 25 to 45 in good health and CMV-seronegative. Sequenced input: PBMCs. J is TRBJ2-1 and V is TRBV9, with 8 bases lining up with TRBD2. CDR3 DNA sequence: TGTGCCAGCAGCACAGCGGGAGCACCGGCCGATGAGCAGTTCTTC. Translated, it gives CASSTAGAPADEQFF.